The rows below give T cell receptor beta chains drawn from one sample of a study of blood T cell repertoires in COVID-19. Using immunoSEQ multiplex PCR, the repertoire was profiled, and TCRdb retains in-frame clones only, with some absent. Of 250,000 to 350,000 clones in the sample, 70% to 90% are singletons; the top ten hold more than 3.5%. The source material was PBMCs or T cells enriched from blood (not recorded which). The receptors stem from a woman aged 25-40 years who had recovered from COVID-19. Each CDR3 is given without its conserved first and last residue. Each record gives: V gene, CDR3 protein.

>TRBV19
ASSSQGALLQPQWTNEKLF
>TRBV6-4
ASDRTNEKLF
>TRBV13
ASSFGVAGAPDTQY
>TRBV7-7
ASSLDLGDSNEQF
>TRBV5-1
ASSSSPLNTGGGGNTIY
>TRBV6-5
ASSRAGQGGRGYT
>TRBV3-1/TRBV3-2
ASSQEGLAVGEQY
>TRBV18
ASSVYGTGDEKLF
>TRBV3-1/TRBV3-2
ASSHMGQGKGSPLH
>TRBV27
ASRRTGDYGYT
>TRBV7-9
ASSLGSYGTQY
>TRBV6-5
ASSRQGNGYT
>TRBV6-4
ASSAGTGGTEAF
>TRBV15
ATSGSFSGANVLT